Listed below are T cell receptor beta chains from one sample, sequenced in a study of CD8+CD57+ T cells in acquired aplastic anemia. MiXCR, applied by TCRdb to the reads, yields one record per CDR3 protein. The table lists some 200,000 distinct CDR3 sequences, 34% of them singletons. The sequenced sample was sorted CD4+, CD8+, or CD8+CD57+ T cells (not recorded which) from PBMCs. Receptors originate from a human donor in good health, serving as a control. Both conserved end residues are trimmed from each CDR3. Each record gives: J gene, CDR3 length, V gene, CDR3 protein.

TRBJ1-5,12,TRBV19,ASSIGSRGQPQH
TRBJ2-1,16,TRBV12-5,ASGLWVSGDTVSNEQF
TRBJ2-2,16,TRBV5-1,ASSPRTGPLMGTGELF
TRBJ1-2,11,TRBV5-6,ASSPPTGAGYT
TRBJ1-2,10,TRBV24-1,ATSDSVYGYT
TRBJ2-1,14,TRBV5-1,ASSLAVFGGKKEQF
TRBJ2-3,9,TRBV3-1,ASVAADTQY
TRBJ2-5,12,TRBV6-1,ASSNTWGQETQY
TRBJ1-2,13,TRBV25-1,ASSDTTGASYGYT
TRBJ2-5,15,TRBV9,ASSRDPGQAFGETQY
TRBJ2-7,17,TRBV11-2,ASSSSPYRDRGGLYEQY
TRBJ2-1,14,TRBV11-1,ASSSDWTGGNNEQF
TRBJ1-1,12,TRBV5-1,ASSLGAVNTEAF
TRBJ1-1,10,TRBV2,ASRAGGTEAF
TRBJ1-4,12,TRBV5-1,ASRSQGFNEKLF
TRBJ1-1,15,TRBV5-6,ASTKGTWGGIGTEAF
TRBJ2-5,12,TRBV20-1,SAEDGQGKETQH
TRBJ1-6,12,TRBV20-1,SASDRGYNSPLH
TRBJ2-3,14,TRBV10-3,ASSYSSGMGTDTQY
TRBJ2-1,14,TRBV12-3/TRBV12-4,ASSFISGGLRDEQF
TRBJ2-1,12,TRBV24-1,ATSPRGALNGQF
TRBJ1-2,10,TRBV5-1,ASSLEGGGYT
TRBJ2-7,13,TRBV15,ATSPLHTSGGEQY
TRBJ1-1,12,TRBV4-1,ASSQGAWAEEAF
TRBJ2-5,13,TRBV10-2,ASTPSGQGGETQY
TRBJ1-2,13,TRBV2,ASKPGLAGGYGYT
TRBJ1-5,12,TRBV27,ASSTGTVHQPQH
TRBJ2-2,14,TRBV12-3/TRBV12-4,ASSVEDGISGGELF
TRBJ2-2,11,TRBV7-3,ACSPRATGELF
TRBJ1-1,14,TRBV4-1,ASSQERGGSGTEAF
TRBJ2-7,11,TRBV25-1,ASFRTGAHEQY
TRBJ2-7,12,TRBV20-1,SASRRTNTYEQY
TRBJ1-5,12,TRBV14,ASSKTGLNQPQH
TRBJ2-1,10,TRBV20-1,SARDERNEQF
TRBJ2-7,10,TRBV30,AWRRGSYEQY
TRBJ1-5,14,TRBV11-1,ASSARAAGANQPQH
TRBJ1-1,11,TRBV6-5,ASSSRGSTEAF
TRBJ1-2,11,TRBV29-1,SVDQGAGYGYT
TRBJ2-3,13,TRBV20-1,SARVAGGSTDTQY
TRBJ1-1,15,TRBV10-3,AISEATAEVMNTEAF
TRBJ1-6,14,TRBV7-6,ASSLRGGQDNSPLH
TRBJ2-1,11,TRBV27,ASRIPPRGEQF
TRBJ1-2,14,TRBV3-1,ASSQGQGAVRGGYT
TRBJ2-3,14,TRBV25-1,ASSHGLAGITDTQY
TRBJ1-2,10,TRBV20-1,SARVTDYGFT
TRBJ2-3,15,TRBV24-1,ATSDSGRILKTDTQY
TRBJ1-1,13,TRBV2,ASREARGREAEAF
TRBJ1-2,10,TRBV7-2,ASSRTGGGYT